These 3 T cell receptor beta chains were sequenced from one sample in a study of breast tumors, draining lymph nodes, adjacent tissues. MiXCR, applied by TCRdb to the multiplex PCR reads, yields one record per CDR3 protein. The table shows around 43,000 distinct CDR3 sequences, with roughly 23% occurring only once. Source material: breast tumor tissue. All receptors derive from a female donor with breast cancer. Some clones in this sample may be carry-over from other donors' samples.

This clonotype was detected many times. The gene calls are TRBV15 and TRBJ2-3, with D unclear. Germline V lookup: CDR1 LNHNV, CDR2 YYDKDF (reference sequence). This CDR3 comprises 15 residues. The germline V and J ends were trimmed by 0 bases and 1 base, with 8 bases remaining between them. The chain's CDR3 is CATSRDSPGTDTQYF. Written as DNA, the CDR3 is TGTGCCACCAGCAGAGATAGCCCAGGCACAGATACGCAGTATTTT.

Regarding this clonotype: Being one base from a much bigger clone, this may be a read error. The chain carries TRBV24-1 and TRBJ2-2; D unresolved. The germline V gene encodes CDR1 KGHDR and CDR2 SFDVKD. This CDR3 spans 12 amino acids. CDR3 sequence: CAASDQGGELFF. Here the CDR3 DNA reads TGTGCCGCCAGTGACCAAGGGGGGGAGCTGTTTTTT.

A few counts support this clonotype. V is TRBV3-1 and J is TRBJ2-6, with D perhaps TRBD2 (6 bases). CDR3 length: 16 amino acids. With 3 bases removed from V and 0 bases from J, the gap between germline ends came to 9 bases. Germline V gene sequence: CDR1 LGHDT, CDR2 YNNKEL (reference sequence). CDR3 nucleotides: TGTGCCAGCAGCCAGGGGGGAGTCTCTGGGGCCAACGTCCTGACTTTC. Encoded protein: CASSQGGVSGANVLTF.